This T cell receptor beta chain came from a study of shared clonotypes between healthy human individuals. This table comes from immunoSEQ multiplex PCR, and its TCRdb copy is limited to in-frame clones, with some not included. The sample has some 980,000 clones; approximately 80% are singletons. This CDR3 has 12 residues. Germline V gene data show CDR1 as SGHTA and CDR2 as FQGNSA. Trimming left V 7 bases short and J 14 bases short, with 15 bases between. This clone came up a few times. The sample comprised memory CD4+ T cells sorted from blood. Subset noted: CD45RA-negative fraction. This TCR derives from a man in his late teens or twenties in good health. V usage is TRBV7-2 and J usage is TRBJ1-6; D not certain. The CDR3 DNA is TGTGCCAGCAACTCCCCCCTTACGGCCCTCCACTTT. This codes for CASNSPLTALHF.